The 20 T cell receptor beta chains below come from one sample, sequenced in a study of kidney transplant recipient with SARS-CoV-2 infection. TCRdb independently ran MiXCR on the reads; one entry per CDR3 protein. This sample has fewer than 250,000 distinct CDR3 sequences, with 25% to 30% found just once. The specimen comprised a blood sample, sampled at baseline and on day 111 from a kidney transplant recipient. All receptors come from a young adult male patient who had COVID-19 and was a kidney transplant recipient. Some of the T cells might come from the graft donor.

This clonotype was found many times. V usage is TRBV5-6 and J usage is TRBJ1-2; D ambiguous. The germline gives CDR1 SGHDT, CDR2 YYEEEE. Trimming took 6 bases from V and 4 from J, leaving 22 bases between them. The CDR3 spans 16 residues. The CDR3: CASIIPNSRKTYGYTF. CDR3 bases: TGTGCCAGCATTATCCCCAATAGTCGAAAGACCTATGGCTACACCTTC.

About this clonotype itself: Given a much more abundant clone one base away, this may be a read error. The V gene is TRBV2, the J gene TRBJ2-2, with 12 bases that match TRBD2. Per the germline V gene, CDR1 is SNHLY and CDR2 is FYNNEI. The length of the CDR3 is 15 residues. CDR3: CAGSELAGGTGELFF. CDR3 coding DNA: TGTGCCGGCAGTGAACTAGCGGGAGGTACCGGGGAGCTGTTTTTT. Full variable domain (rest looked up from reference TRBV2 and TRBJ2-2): EPEVTQTPSHQVTQMGQEVILRCVPISNHLYFYWYRQILGQKVEFLVSFYNNEISEKSEIFDDQFSVERPDGSNFTLKIRSTKLEDSAMYFCAGSELAGGTGELFFGEGSRLTVL.

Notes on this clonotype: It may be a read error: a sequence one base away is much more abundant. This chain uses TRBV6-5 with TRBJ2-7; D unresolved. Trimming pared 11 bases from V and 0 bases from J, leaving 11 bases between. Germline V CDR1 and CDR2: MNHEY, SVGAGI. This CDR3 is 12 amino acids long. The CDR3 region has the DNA TGTGCCGGCCGAGCTAGCTCCTACGAGCAGTACTTC. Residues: CAGRASSYEQYF.

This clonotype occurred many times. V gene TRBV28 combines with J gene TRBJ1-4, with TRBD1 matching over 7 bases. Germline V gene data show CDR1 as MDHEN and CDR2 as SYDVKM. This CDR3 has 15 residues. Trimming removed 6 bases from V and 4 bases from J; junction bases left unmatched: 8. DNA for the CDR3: TGTGCCAGCAGCAGACAGGGCTGGAGTAATGAAAAACTGTTTTTT. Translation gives CASSRQGWSNEKLFF.

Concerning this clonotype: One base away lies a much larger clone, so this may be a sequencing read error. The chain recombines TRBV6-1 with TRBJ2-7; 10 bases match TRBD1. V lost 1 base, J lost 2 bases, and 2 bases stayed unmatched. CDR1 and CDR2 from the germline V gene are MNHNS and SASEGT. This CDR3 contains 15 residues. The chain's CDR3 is CASSEGDRGTYEQYF. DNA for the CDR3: TGTGCCAGCAGTGAAGGGGACAGGGGTACCTACGAGCAGTACTTC.

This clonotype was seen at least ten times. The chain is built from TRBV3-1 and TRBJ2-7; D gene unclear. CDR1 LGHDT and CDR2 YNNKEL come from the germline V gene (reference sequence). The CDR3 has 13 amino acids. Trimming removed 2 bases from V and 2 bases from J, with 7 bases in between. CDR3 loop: CASSQLDAYEQYF. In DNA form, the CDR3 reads TGTGCCAGCAGCCAACTGGATGCCTACGAGCAGTACTTC.

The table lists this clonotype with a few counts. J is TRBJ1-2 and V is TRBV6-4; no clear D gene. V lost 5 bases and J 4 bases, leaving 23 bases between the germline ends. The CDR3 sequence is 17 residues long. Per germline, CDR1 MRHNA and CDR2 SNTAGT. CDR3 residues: CASSSQISHGKTYGYTF. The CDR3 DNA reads TGTGCCAGCAGTTCCCAAATCTCACACGGAAAGACCTATGGCTACACCTTC.

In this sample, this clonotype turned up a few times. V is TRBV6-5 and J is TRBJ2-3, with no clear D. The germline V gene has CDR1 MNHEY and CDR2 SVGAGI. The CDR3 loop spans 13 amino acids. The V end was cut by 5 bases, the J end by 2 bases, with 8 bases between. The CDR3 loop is CASSAGPTDTQYF. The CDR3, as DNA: TGTGCCAGCAGTGCCGGCCCCACAGATACGCAGTATTTT.

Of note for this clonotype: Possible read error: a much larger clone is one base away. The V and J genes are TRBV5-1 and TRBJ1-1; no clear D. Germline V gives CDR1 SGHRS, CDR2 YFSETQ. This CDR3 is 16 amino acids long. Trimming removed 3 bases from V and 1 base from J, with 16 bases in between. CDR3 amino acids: CASSSEAVASNTEAFF. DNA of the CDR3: TGCGCCAGCAGCTCGGAAGCAGTGGCATCGAACACTGAAGCTTTCTTT.

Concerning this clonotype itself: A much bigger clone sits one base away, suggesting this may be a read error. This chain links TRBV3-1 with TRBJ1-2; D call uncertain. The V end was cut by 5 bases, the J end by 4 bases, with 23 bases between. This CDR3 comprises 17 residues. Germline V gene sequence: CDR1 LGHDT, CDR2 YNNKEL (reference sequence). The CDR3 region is CASSIQTTLRKTYGYTF. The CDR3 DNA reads TGTGCCAGCAGCATCCAGACCACCCTTCGAAAGACCTATGGCTACACCTTC.

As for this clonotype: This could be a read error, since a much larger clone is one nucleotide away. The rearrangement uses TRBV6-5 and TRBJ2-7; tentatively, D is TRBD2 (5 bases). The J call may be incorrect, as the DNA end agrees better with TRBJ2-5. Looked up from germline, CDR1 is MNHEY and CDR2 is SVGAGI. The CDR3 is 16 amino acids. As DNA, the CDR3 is TGTGCCAGCAGTTACCACAACCCTGGGAGACAAGAGACCCAGTACTTC. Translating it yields CASSYHNPGRQETQYF.

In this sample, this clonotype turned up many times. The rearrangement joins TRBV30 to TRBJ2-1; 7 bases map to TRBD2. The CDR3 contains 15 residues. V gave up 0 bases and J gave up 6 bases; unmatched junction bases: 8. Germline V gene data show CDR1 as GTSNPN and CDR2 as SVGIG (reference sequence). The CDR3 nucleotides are TGTGCCTGGAGTGTACGGCGGACTAGGGGCAATGAGCAGTTCTTC. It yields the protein CAWSVRRTRGNEQFF. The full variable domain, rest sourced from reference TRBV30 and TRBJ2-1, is SQTIHQWPATLVQPVGSPLSLECTVEGTSNPNLYWYRQAAGRGLQLLFYSVGIGQISSEVPQNLSASRPQDRQFILSSKKLLLSDSGFYLCAWSVRRTRGNEQFFGPGTRLTVL.

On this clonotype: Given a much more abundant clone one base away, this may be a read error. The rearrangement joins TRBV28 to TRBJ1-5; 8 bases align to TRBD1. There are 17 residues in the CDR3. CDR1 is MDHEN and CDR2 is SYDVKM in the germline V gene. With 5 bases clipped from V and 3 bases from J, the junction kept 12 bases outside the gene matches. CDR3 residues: CASSPFRPTGDNQPQHF. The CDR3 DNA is TGTGCCAGCAGTCCGTTTAGGCCGACAGGGGACAATCAGCCCCAGCATTTT.

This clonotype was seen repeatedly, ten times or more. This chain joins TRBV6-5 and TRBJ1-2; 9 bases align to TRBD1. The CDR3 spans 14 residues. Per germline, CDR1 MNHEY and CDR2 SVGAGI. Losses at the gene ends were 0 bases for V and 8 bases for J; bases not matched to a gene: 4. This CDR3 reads CASSYSGQGFGYTF. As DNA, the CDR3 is TGTGCCAGCAGTTACTCGGGACAGGGTTTCGGCTACACCTTC.

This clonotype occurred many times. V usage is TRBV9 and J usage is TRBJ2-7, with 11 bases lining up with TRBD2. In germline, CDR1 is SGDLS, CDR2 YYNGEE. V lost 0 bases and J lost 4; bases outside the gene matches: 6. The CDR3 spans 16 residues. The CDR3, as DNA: TGTGCCAGCAGCGTAGGGGGGACTAGCGGATTATACGAGCAGTACTTC. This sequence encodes CASSVGGTSGLYEQYF.

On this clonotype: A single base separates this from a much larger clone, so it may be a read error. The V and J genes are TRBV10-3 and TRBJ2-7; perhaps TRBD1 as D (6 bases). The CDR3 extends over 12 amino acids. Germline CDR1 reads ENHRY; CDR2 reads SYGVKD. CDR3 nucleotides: TGTGCCATCAGTGAAGGGGGAGACGAGCGGTACTTC. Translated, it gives CAISEGGDERYF.

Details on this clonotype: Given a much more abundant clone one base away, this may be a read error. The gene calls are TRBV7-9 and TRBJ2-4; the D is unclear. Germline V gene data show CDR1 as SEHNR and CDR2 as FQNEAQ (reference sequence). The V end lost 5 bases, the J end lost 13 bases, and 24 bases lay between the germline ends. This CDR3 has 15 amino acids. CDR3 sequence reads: CASSPGVSASMGQYF. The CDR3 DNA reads TGTGCCAGCAGCCCCGGCGTGAGTGCCTCTATGGGGCAGTACTTC.

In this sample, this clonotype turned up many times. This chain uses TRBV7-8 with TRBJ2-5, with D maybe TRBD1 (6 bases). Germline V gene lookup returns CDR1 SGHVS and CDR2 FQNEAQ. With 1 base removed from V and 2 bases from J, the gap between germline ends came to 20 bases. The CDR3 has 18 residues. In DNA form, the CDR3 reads TGTGCCAGCAGCTTAGTTGTTAAGGGGATGAGGGGGCAAGAGACCCAGTACTTC. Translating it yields CASSLVVKGMRGQETQYF.

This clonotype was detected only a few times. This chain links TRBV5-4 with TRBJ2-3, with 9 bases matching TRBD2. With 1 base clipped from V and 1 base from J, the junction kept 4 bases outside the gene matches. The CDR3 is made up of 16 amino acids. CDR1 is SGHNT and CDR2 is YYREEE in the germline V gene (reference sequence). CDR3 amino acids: CASSLRAGGGTDTQYF. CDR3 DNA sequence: TGTGCCAGCAGCTTGAGGGCGGGAGGGGGCACAGATACGCAGTATTTT.

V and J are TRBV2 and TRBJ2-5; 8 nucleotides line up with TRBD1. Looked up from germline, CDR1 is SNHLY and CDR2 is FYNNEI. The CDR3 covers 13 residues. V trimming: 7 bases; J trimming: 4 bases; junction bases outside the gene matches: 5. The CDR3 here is CASNGQGRETQYF. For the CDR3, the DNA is TGTGCCAGCAATGGACAGGGCCGAGAGACCCAGTACTTC.